A selection of T cell receptor beta chains follows, all from one sample in a study of T cells in Graves' hyperthyroidism and ophthalmopathy. TCRdb itself ran the multiplex PCR reads through MiXCR, one entry per CDR3 protein. The table lists around 350,000 distinct CDR3 sequences, 25% of them singletons. The sequenced sample consisted of blood. The origin of the receptors is a middle-aged man with Graves' hyperthyroidism. The CDR3 runs from the conserved cysteine through the conserved F or W. The order of the fields is CDR3 DNA, CDR3 protein, CDR3 length, V gene, J gene, clone size, D gene. A D gene is named only where the DNA matches it firmly. Not every row has a clone size; where given, it reads once, few, many or a size class.

cdr3_nt: TGTGCCAGCCGGGGGGTAGCGGATGAGCAGTTCTTC
cdr3_aa: CASRGVADEQFF
cdr3_length: 12
v_call: TRBV9
j_call: TRBJ2-1
clone_size: few
d_call: TRBD2

cdr3_nt: TGTGCCAGCAGCAGCAAGGGTTCGATCGGTCTGGAGACCCAGTACTTC
cdr3_aa: CASSSKGSIGLETQYF
cdr3_length: 16
v_call: TRBV7-3
j_call: TRBJ2-5
clone_size: many
d_call: .

cdr3_nt: TGTGCCAGCCGAGAGGGTACGACCCAGTACTTC
cdr3_aa: CASREGTTQYF
cdr3_length: 11
v_call: TRBV6-1
j_call: TRBJ2-5
clone_size: few
d_call: .

cdr3_nt: TGCGCCAGCAGTTCGTCCCGGGACAGGGACCCCTTTGACAATGAGCAGTTCTTC
cdr3_aa: CASSSSRDRDPFDNEQFF
cdr3_length: 18
v_call: TRBV10-2
j_call: TRBJ2-1
clone_size: .
d_call: TRBD1

cdr3_nt: TGCGCCAGCAGCCAAGGCACAGCTCAAGAGACCCAGTACTTC
cdr3_aa: CASSQGTAQETQYF
cdr3_length: 14
v_call: TRBV4-1
j_call: TRBJ2-5
clone_size: .
d_call: .

cdr3_nt: TGTGCCAGCAGCCTTTTGACCTGGAGCTCCTACGAGCAGTACTTC
cdr3_aa: CASSLLTWSSYEQYF
cdr3_length: 15
v_call: TRBV3-1
j_call: TRBJ2-7
clone_size: few
d_call: .

cdr3_nt: TGTGCCAGCAGTCTAGCGGGAGGGCCAAATACGCAGTATTTT
cdr3_aa: CASSLAGGPNTQYF
cdr3_length: 14
v_call: TRBV2
j_call: TRBJ2-3
clone_size: many
d_call: TRBD2

cdr3_nt: TGCGCCAGCAGCTTACGGGACCTACGCACAGATACGCAGTATTTT
cdr3_aa: CASSLRDLRTDTQYF
cdr3_length: 15
v_call: TRBV5-1
j_call: TRBJ2-3
clone_size: .
d_call: .

cdr3_nt: TGCGCCAGCAGTTTTAGAAAACCGGGACAGGGAAACTATGGCTACACCTTC
cdr3_aa: CASSFRKPGQGNYGYTF
cdr3_length: 17
v_call: TRBV5-1
j_call: TRBJ1-2
clone_size: .
d_call: TRBD1

cdr3_nt: TGTGCCCGAGAGTCTGGGCGAGTCAATGGCTACACCTTC
cdr3_aa: CARESGRVNGYTF
cdr3_length: 13
v_call: TRBV30
j_call: TRBJ1-2
clone_size: .
d_call: .

cdr3_nt: TGTGCCAGCAAAAAGACGGGAATGAACACTGAAGCTTTCTTT
cdr3_aa: CASKKTGMNTEAFF
cdr3_length: 14
v_call: TRBV12-3/TRBV12-4
j_call: TRBJ1-1
clone_size: few
d_call: .

cdr3_nt: TGTGCCAGTAGTTACGACGGGAATGGTGATACGCAGTATTTT
cdr3_aa: CASSYDGNGDTQYF
cdr3_length: 14
v_call: TRBV19
j_call: TRBJ2-3
clone_size: .
d_call: .

cdr3_nt: TGTGCCAGCAGTTTAAACGGGGCCCGCACAGATACGCAGTATTTT
cdr3_aa: CASSLNGARTDTQYF
cdr3_length: 15
v_call: TRBV12-3/TRBV12-4
j_call: TRBJ2-3
clone_size: many
d_call: .

cdr3_nt: TGCGCCAGCAGCACGACAGGGACCTACGAGCAGTACTTC
cdr3_aa: CASSTTGTYEQYF
cdr3_length: 13
v_call: TRBV5-1
j_call: TRBJ2-7
clone_size: few
d_call: TRBD1

cdr3_nt: TGCGCCAGCAGCCCCCAGGGCAGGGTGGAGACCCAGTACTTC
cdr3_aa: CASSPQGRVETQYF
cdr3_length: 14
v_call: TRBV5-1
j_call: TRBJ2-5
clone_size: few
d_call: .